These 9 T cell receptor beta chains were all obtained from the same sample, sequenced in a study of early T cells in non-severe SARS-CoV-2 infection. MiXCR was run by TCRdb on the 5' RACE reads, yielding one entry per CDR3 protein. The sample consists of about 27,000 distinct CDR3 sequences, 4.5% to 5.5% of them appearing once. The sequencing sample was made of whole blood. Receptors were obtained from an adult who was a healthcare worker with PCR-confirmed SARS-CoV-2 infection or an uninfected control (not recorded which).

By share of the sample, this clonotype is medium-sized. This sequence joins TRBV5-5 and TRBJ1-6; 7 bases align to TRBD1. Per germline, CDR1 SGHKS and CDR2 YYEKEE (reference sequence). The CDR3 is 15 amino acids. V shed 4 bases and J 4 bases; nucleotides not matched to a gene: 5. The CDR3: CASSPEGAYNSPLHF. Here the CDR3 DNA reads TGTGCCAGCAGCCCCGAGGGGGCATATAATTCACCCCTCCACTTT.

The chain joins TRBV9 to TRBJ2-3; D tentatively fits TRBD1 or TRBD2 (6 bases each). CDR1 SGDLS and CDR2 YYNGEE come from the germline V gene. The CDR3 is made up of 18 amino acids. Trimming pared 3 bases from V and 5 bases from J, leaving 25 bases between. CDR3 sequence: CASSAEGGPPNIGDTQYF. CDR3 sequence (DNA): TGTGCCAGCAGCGCCGAGGGGGGACCCCCTAACATCGGAGATACGCAGTATTTT.

This clonotype was seen ten or more times. V and J are TRBV4-2 and TRBJ2-5, with D tentatively TRBD1 or TRBD2 (5 bases each). CDR3 length: 16 amino acids. The germline V and J ends were trimmed by 0 bases and 3 bases, with 14 bases remaining between them. Per the germline V gene, CDR1 is LGHNA and CDR2 is YNFKEQ. The CDR3 loop reads CASSQEAGLGEETQYF. In DNA, the CDR3 is TGTGCCAGCAGCCAAGAGGCAGGGTTGGGGGAAGAGACCCAGTACTTC.

This clonotype was detected ten times or more. The chain has TRBV25-1 and TRBJ2-3, with D unresolved. Germline values: CDR1 MGHDK, CDR2 SYGVNS. The V and J ends lost 1 base and 5 bases respectively, with 7 bases between them. CDR3 length equals 13 residues. CDR3 nucleotide sequence: TGTGCCAGCAGTGAATGGAGTAGAGATACGCAGTATTTT. Translated: CASSEWSRDTQYF.

Many counts were recorded for this clonotype. The chain carries TRBV6-5 and TRBJ2-3, with D possibly being TRBD2 (6 bases). CDR3 length: 14 residues. Germline V gene sequence: CDR1 MNHEY, CDR2 SVGAGI. Trimming left V 6 bases short and J 3 bases short, with 13 bases between. The CDR3 region has the DNA TGTGCCAGCAGGAAGGTGGGGGGAACAGATACGCAGTATTTT. Residues: CASRKVGGTDTQYF.

This clonotype has only a few counts. The J gene is TRBJ2-4, the V gene TRBV20-1; D may be TRBD2 (6 bases). V lost 6 bases, J lost 0 bases, and 21 bases lay in between. Germline V lookup: CDR1 DFQATT, CDR2 SNEGSKA (reference sequence). CDR3 size: 17 residues. Written as DNA, the CDR3 is TGCAGTGCCCCTCCGGGACTGCGAACCAAAGCCAAAAACATTCAGTACTTC. Translation: CSAPPGLRTKAKNIQYF.

This clonotype was counted only a few times. V gene TRBV29-1 combines with J gene TRBJ2-7, with D perhaps matching TRBD1 (7 bases). The CDR3 covers 14 residues. Germline assignment: CDR1 SQVTM and CDR2 ANQGSEA. V lost 0 bases and J 6 bases, leaving 15 bases between the germline ends. The CDR3 region is CSVEDGTQGGEQYF. CDR3 in DNA: TGCAGCGTTGAAGACGGGACCCAGGGGGGCGAGCAGTACTTC.

This clonotype was seen many times. The genes are TRBV14 and TRBJ1-1, with 7 bases fitting TRBD1. Per the germline V gene, CDR1 is SGHDN and CDR2 is FVKESK. V trimming: 3 bases; J trimming: 10 bases; junction bases outside the gene matches: 8. The length of the CDR3 is 13 residues. As DNA, the CDR3 is TGTGCCAGCAGCCACCGGGGGAACAGGGGAGCTTTCTTT. Residues: CASSHRGNRGAFF.

This clonotype showed up many times. The chain joins TRBV12-3 or TRBV12-4 to TRBJ2-1, with TRBD2 matching 16 bases. The junction had 5 bases not matched to a gene; V was cut back by 6 bases and J by 6 bases. The CDR3 loop spans 16 amino acids. The CDR3 loop is CASRSGTSGGVNEQFF. CDR3 in DNA: TGTGCCAGCAGGTCTGGGACTAGCGGGGGGGTCAATGAGCAGTTCTTC.